The T cell receptor beta chain under discussion was sequenced for a study of shared clonotypes between healthy human individuals. Findings of the study overall: Depth was large, yet rarefaction showed that sorted-subset sequencing was incomplete.

Genomic DNA of each subset was evenly split across several immunoSEQ plates. Assay used: immunoSEQ multiplex PCR; TCRdb lists only in-frame clones, some missing. The sample carries around 1.4 million clones, less than 99% recorded once. The CDR3 has 13 residues. V shed 6 bases and J 3 bases; nucleotides not matched to a gene: 1. From germline, CDR1 is MDHEN and CDR2 SYDVKM. Points on this clone: Its matching antigen is unknown.

Sequencing was carried out using naive CD4+ T cells sorted from blood. Subset defined: CD45RA+ positively selected. The source is a man younger than 40 in good health. The chain links TRBV28 to TRBJ1-4; TRBD1 agrees at 7 bases. CDR3 loop: CASRGQANEKLFF. Written as DNA, the CDR3 is TGTGCCAGCAGAGGACAGGCTAATGAAAAACTGTTTTTT.